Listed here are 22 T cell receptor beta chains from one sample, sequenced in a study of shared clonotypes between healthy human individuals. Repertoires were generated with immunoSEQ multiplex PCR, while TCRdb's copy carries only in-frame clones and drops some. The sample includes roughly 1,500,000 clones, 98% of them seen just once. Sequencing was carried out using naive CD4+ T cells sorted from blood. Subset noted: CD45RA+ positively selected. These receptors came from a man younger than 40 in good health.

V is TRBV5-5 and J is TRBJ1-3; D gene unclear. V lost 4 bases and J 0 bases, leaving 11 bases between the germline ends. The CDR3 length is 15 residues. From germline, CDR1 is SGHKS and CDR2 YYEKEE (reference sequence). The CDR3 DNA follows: TGTGCCAGCAGCCCGCGTTCCGGCTCTGGAAACACCATATATTTT. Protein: CASSPRSGSGNTIYF.

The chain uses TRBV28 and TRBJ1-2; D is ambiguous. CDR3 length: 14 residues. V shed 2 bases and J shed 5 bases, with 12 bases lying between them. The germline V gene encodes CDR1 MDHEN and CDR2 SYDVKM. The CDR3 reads CASSLGFSLYGYTF. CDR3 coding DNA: TGTGCCAGCAGTTTAGGTTTCAGCTTATATGGCTACACCTTC.

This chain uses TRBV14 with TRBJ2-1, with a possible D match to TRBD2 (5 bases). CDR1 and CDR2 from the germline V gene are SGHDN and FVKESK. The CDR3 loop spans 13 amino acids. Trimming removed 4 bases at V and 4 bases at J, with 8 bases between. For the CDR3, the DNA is TGTGCCAGCAGCCCTCGGACTTACAATGAGCAGTTCTTC. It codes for CASSPRTYNEQFF.

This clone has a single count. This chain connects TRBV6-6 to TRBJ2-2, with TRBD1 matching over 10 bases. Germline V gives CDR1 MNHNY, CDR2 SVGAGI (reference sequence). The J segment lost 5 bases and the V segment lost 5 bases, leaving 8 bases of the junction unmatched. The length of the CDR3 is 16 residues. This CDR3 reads CASSPTGQGGTGELFF. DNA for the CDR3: TGTGCCAGCAGTCCAACCGGACAGGGGGGAACCGGGGAGCTGTTTTTT.

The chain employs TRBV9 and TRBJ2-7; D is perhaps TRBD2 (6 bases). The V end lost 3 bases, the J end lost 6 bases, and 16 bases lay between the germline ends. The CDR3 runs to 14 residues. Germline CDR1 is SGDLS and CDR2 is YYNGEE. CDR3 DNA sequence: TGTGCCAGCAGCGGGAGACTAGATAGGGGCGAGCAGTACTTC. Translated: CASSGRLDRGEQYF.

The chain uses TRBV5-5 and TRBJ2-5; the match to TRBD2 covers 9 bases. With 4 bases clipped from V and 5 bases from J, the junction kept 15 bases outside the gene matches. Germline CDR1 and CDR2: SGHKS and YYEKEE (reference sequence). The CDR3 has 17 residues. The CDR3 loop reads CASSTYHAGGPRETQYF. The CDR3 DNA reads TGTGCCAGCAGCACCTATCACGCGGGAGGGCCTCGGGAGACCCAGTACTTC.

The CDR3 loop reads CAWISGRVGTGELFF. CDR3 DNA: TGTGCCTGGATTTCGGGCAGGGTAGGGACCGGGGAGCTGTTTTTT. The V gene is TRBV30, the J gene TRBJ2-2; tentative D call: TRBD1 (5 bases). The germline V gene has CDR1 GTSNPN and CDR2 SVGIG (reference sequence). The CDR3 is 15 residues long. The V and J ends lost 4 bases and 5 bases respectively, with 17 bases between them.

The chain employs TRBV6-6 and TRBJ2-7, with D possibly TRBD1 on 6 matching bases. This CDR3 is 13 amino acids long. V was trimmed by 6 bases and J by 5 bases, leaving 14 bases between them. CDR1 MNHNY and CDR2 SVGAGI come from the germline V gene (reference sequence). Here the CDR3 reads CASRLQGPDEQYF. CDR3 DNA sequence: TGTGCCAGCAGATTACAGGGTCCAGACGAGCAGTACTTC.

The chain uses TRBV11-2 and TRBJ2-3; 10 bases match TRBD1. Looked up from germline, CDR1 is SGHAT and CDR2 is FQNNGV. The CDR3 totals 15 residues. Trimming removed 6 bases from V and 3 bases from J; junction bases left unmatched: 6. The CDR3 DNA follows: TGTGCCAGCAGAGACCCGGGACAGGGGACAGATACGCAGTATTTT. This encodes CASRDPGQGTDTQYF.

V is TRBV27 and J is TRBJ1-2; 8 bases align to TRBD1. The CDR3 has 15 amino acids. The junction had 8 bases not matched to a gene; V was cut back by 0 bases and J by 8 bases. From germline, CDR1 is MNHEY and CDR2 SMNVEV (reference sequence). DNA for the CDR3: TGTGCCAGCAGTTTATCGCTAGACAGGGGATTCGGCTACACCTTC. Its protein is CASSLSLDRGFGYTF.

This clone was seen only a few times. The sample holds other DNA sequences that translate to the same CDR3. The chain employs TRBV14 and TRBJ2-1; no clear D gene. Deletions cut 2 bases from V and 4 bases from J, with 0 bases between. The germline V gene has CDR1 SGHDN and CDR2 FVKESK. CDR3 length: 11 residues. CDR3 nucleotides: TGTGCCAGCAGCCAATACAATGAGCAGTTCTTC. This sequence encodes CASSQYNEQFF. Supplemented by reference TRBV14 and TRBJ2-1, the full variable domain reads EAGVTQFPSHSVIEKGQTVTLRCDPISGHDNLYWYRRVMGKEIKFLLHFVKESKQDESGMPNNRFLAERTGGTYSTLKVQPAELEDSGVYFCASSQYNEQFFGPGTRLTVL.

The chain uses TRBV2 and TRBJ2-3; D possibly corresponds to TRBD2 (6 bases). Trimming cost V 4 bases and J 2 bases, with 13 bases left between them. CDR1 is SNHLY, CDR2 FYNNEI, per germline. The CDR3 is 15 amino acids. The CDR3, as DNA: TGTGCCAGCAGTGGGGTGGGACTTACCACAGATACGCAGTATTTT. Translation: CASSGVGLTTDTQYF.

Here the CDR3 reads CASSRLAGSYNEQFF. In DNA, the CDR3 is TGTGCCAGCAGCCGTCTAGCGGGATCCTACAATGAGCAGTTCTTC. The gene calls are TRBV4-2 and TRBJ2-1; 9 bases are a match to TRBD2. This CDR3 contains 15 residues. Germline V gene data show CDR1 as LGHNA and CDR2 as YNFKEQ. V dropped 4 bases and J dropped 1; count of bases not matched to a gene: 2.

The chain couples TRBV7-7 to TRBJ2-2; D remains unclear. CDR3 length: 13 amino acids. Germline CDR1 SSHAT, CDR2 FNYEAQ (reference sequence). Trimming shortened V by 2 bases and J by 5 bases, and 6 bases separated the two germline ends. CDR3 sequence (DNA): TGTGCCAGCAGCTTAATTGGGACCGGGGAGCTGTTTTTT. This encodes CASSLIGTGELFF.

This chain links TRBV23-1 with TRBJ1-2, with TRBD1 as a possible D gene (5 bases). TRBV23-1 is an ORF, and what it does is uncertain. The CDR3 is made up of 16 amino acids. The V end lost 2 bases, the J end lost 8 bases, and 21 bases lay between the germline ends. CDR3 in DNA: TGCGCCAGCAGTCAAGGGATCGGACCACTCCCAGGGGGCTACACCTTC. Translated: CASSQGIGPLPGGYTF.

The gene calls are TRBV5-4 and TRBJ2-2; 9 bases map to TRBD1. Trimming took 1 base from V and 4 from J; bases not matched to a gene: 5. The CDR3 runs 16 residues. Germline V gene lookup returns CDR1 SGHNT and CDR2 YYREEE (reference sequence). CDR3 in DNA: TGTGCCAGCAGCTTGTCTTCGACAGGGGGCACCGGGGAGCTGTTTTTT. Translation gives CASSLSSTGGTGELFF.

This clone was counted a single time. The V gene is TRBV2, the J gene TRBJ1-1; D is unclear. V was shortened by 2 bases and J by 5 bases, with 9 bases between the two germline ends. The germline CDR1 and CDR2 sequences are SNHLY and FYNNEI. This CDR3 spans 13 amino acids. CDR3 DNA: TGTGCCAGCAGTGAAAATGTTGGGACTGAAGCTTTCTTT. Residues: CASSENVGTEAFF.

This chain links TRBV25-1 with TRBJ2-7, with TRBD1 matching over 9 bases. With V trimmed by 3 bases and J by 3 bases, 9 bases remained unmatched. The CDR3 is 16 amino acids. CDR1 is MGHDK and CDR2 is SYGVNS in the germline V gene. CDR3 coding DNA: TGTGCCAGCAGTGATTTCCCGGGACAGGGTAACTACGAGCAGTACTTC. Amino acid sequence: CASSDFPGQGNYEQYF.

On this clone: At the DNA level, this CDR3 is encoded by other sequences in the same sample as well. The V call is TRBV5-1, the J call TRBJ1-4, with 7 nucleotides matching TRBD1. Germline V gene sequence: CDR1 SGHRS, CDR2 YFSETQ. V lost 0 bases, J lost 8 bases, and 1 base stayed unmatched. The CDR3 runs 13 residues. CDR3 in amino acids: CASSLGQGEKLFF. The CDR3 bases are TGCGCCAGCAGCTTGGGACAGGGAGAAAAACTGTTTTTT.

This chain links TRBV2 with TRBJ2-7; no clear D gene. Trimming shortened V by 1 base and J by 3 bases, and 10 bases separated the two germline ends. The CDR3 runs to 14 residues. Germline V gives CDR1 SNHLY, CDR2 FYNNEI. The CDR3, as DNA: TGTGCCAGCAGTGAAGTTGCGGTGGGCTACGAGCAGTACTTC. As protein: CASSEVAVGYEQYF.

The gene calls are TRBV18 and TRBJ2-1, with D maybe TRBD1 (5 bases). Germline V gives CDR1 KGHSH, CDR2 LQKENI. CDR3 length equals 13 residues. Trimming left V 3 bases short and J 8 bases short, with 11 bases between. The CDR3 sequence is CASSPSQGYEQFF. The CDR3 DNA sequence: TGTGCCAGCTCACCTTCCCAGGGATATGAGCAGTTCTTC.

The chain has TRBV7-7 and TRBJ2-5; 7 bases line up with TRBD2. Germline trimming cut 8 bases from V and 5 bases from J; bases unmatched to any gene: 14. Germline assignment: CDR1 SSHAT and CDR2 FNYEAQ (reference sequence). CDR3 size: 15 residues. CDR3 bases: TGTGCCAGCGAACTGGGGGGAGGGCCGTGGGAGACCCAGTACTTC. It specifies CASELGGGPWETQYF.